This T cell receptor (beta chain) was profiled in a study of T-cell reconstitution after alpha-beta-depleted transplantation in children. The study's findings and limits: Recipient T cells and thymic progenitors that survived were the source of the high TCRbeta diversity seen at day 60 in some patients.

Library preparation (for TCRbeta) was performed with unique molecular identifiers. TCRdb reprocessed the PCR reads with MiXCR, giving one entry per CDR3 protein. Of under 450,000 distinct CDR3 sequences listed, around 16% are singletons. This clonotype was found many times. Its antigen is undetermined. There are 16 residues in the CDR3. Trimming took 5 bases from V and 3 from J; bases not matched to a gene: 11. The germline gives CDR1 SGHRS, CDR2 YFSETQ. V gene TRBV5-1 combines with J gene TRBJ1-1, with 9 bases identical to TRBD1. The sequence was collected from a boy under two years old who had a stem cell transplant for Wiskott-Aldrich syndrome, so the T cells may come from the graft donor. Source: PBMCs, mostly from graft donor cells, taken 360 days after TCRalphabeta/CD19-depleted stem cell transplant. The CDR3 DNA sequence: TGCGCCAGCAGGGGACTTCCGGGACAGGGATACACTGAAGCTTTCTTT. This gives the protein CASRGLPGQGYTEAFF. Drawing the rest from reference TRBV5-1 and TRBJ1-1, the complete variable domain is KAGVTQTPRYLIKTRGQQVTLSCSPISGHRSVSWYQQTPGQGLQFLFEYFSETQRNKGNFPGRFSGRQFSNSRSEMNVSTLELGDSALYLCASRGLPGQGYTEAFFGQGTRLTVV.